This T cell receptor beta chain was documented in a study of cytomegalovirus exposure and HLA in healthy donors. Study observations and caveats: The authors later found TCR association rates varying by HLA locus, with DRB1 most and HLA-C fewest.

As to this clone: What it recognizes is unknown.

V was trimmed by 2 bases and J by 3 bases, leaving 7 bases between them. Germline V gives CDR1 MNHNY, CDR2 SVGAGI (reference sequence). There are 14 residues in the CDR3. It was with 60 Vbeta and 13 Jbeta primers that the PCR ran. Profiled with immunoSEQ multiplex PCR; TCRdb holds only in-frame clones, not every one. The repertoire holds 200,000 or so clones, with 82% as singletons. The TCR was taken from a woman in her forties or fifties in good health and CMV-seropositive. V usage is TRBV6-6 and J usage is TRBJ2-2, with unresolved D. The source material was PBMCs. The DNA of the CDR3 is TGTGCCAGCAGTTACGTCCGTGACACCGGGGAGCTGTTTTTT. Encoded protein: CASSYVRDTGELFF.